Following are 12 T cell receptor beta chains from one sample sequenced in a study of cytomegalovirus exposure and HLA in healthy donors. The PCR had 60 Vbeta and 13 Jbeta primers. Data came from immunoSEQ multiplex PCR; TCRdb stores just in-frame clones and leaves some out. The sample has about 150,000 clones, around 72% seen once. The sequencing sample was made of PBMCs. These receptors were taken from a man younger than 30 in good health and CMV-seropositive.

This clone was counted a few times. The chain links TRBV6-1 to TRBJ1-2; TRBD1 might be the D (5 bases). This CDR3 is built from 15 residues. Germline V gene sequence: CDR1 MNHNS, CDR2 SASEGT. Trimming took 4 bases from V and 0 from J, leaving 12 bases between them. CDR3 DNA sequence: TGTGCCAGCAGTGTAGAGGGGACTACTAACTATGGCTACACCTTC. Translating it yields CASSVEGTTNYGYTF.

The CDR3, as DNA: TGTGCCAGCAGCCAACCGGGACTAGCGAGAAAGGATACGCAGTATTTT. Translated: CASSQPGLARKDTQYF. V usage is TRBV4-2 and J usage is TRBJ2-3, with TRBD2 identical over 10 bases. Germline V CDR1 and CDR2: LGHNA, YNFKEQ. The CDR3 sequence is 16 residues long. V was clipped by 2 bases and J by 6 bases; unmatched bases: 8.

V gene TRBV9 combines with J gene TRBJ2-7; 8 nucleotides align to TRBD1. This CDR3 has 13 residues. Germline CDR1 SGDLS, CDR2 YYNGEE. The J segment lost 6 bases and the V segment lost 0 bases, leaving 2 bases of the junction unmatched. The chain's CDR3 is CASSVEQGGEQYF. CDR3 nucleotide sequence: TGTGCCAGCAGCGTAGAACAGGGGGGCGAGCAGTACTTC.

V usage is TRBV4-1 and J usage is TRBJ2-1; 10 positions match TRBD2. Unmatched junction bases numbered 9, after V lost 0 bases and J lost 7 bases. CDR3 length: 17 residues. Germline CDR1 is MGHRA and CDR2 is YSYEKL. CDR3 in amino acids: CASSQDARLAGANEQFF. The CDR3, as DNA: TGCGCCAGCAGCCAAGATGCACGGCTAGCGGGAGCGAATGAGCAGTTCTTC.

The CDR3 DNA sequence: TGTGCCAGCAGCCCAAGGGGGCGGGGGGGCCTCGGTGAGCAGTACTTC. Its translation is CASSPRGRGGLGEQYF. This chain joins TRBV7-2 and TRBJ2-7; 9 positions match TRBD2. The V segment lost 5 bases and the J segment 7 bases; nucleotides outside the gene matches: 15. The CDR3 has 16 amino acids. The germline gives CDR1 SGHTA, CDR2 FQGNSA.

This clone was observed a handful of times. The gene calls are TRBV7-2 and TRBJ2-1, with 9 bases fitting TRBD2. The CDR3 is 15 residues long. The V segment lost 5 bases and the J segment 5 bases; nucleotides outside the gene matches: 7. Germline lookup yields CDR1 SGHTA and CDR2 FQGNSA. This CDR3 is CASSQGLAGNNEQFF. In nucleotides, the CDR3 is TGTGCCAGCAGCCAGGGACTAGCCGGTAACAATGAGCAGTTCTTC.

The chain couples TRBV29-1 to TRBJ2-3; D remains ambiguous. Germline V lookup: CDR1 SQVTM, CDR2 ANQGSEA. This CDR3 region has 15 residues. V lost 0 bases and J lost 2, with 12 bases in between. The CDR3 DNA reads as TGCAGCGTTGAAGATAACCGCCACAACACAGATACGCAGTATTTT. This sequence encodes CSVEDNRHNTDTQYF.

V gene TRBV7-2 combines with J gene TRBJ1-1; tentatively, D is TRBD1 (5 bases). Germline CDR1 and CDR2: SGHTA and FQGNSA. Trimming took off 1 base at V and 5 bases at J, with 8 bases between the two ends. The CDR3 sequence is 13 residues long. The CDR3 DNA reads TGTGCCAGCAGCTTAGTCCCAGGGACTGAAGCTTTCTTT. Protein product: CASSLVPGTEAFF.

The chain joins TRBV7-8 to TRBJ2-3; D gene ambiguous. Germline V gives CDR1 SGHVS, CDR2 FQNEAQ. Trimming removed 1 base from V and 4 bases from J, with 3 bases in between. The CDR3 length is 12 residues. CDR3 coding DNA: TGTGCCAGCAGCTTAGAGCCAGATACGCAGTATTTT. This codes for CASSLEPDTQYF.

A few counts support this clone. This chain links TRBV6-5 with TRBJ2-7; D is perhaps TRBD1 (6 bases). The germline V gene has CDR1 MNHEY and CDR2 SVGAGI. The V gene lost 0 bases and the J gene lost 8 bases, with 17 bases spanning the gap. The CDR3 extends over 15 amino acids. The CDR3 DNA sequence: TGTGCCAGCAGTTACTCGAGTCCCAGGGGCCCGCAGCAGTACTTC. Its translation: CASSYSSPRGPQQYF.

The chain combines TRBV5-4 with TRBJ2-7, with TRBD2 matching over 8 bases. Germline loops: CDR1 SGHNT, CDR2 YYREEE (reference sequence). This CDR3 comprises 16 residues. The ends lost 6 bases at V and 3 bases at J; junction bases unmatched: 14. In nucleotides, the CDR3 is TGTGCCAGCATGTTGGAACCTACTAGCGGACACTACGAGCAGTACTTC. Translated: CASMLEPTSGHYEQYF.

J is TRBJ1-3 and V is TRBV29-1; D unresolved. Germline V lookup: CDR1 SQVTM, CDR2 ANQGSEA. Trimming took off 5 bases at V and 0 bases at J, with 8 bases between the two ends. The CDR3 has 13 amino acids. The CDR3 nucleotides read TGCAGCGTTCTCGAGCTCTCTGGAAACACCATATATTTT. Translation: CSVLELSGNTIYF. Drawing the rest from reference TRBV29-1 and TRBJ1-3, the complete variable domain is SAVISQKPSRDICQRGTSLTIQCQVDSQVTMMFWYRQQPGQSLTLIATANQGSEATYESGFVIDKFPISRPNLTFSTLTVSNMSPEDSSIYLCSVLELSGNTIYFGEGSWLTVV.